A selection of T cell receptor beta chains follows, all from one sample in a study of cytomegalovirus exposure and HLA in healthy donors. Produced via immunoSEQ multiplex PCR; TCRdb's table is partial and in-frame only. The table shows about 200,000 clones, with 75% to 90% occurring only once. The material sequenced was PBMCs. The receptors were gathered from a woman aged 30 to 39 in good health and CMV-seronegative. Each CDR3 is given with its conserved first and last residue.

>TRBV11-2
CASSPLWSGSYNEQFF
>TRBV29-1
CSVRLVRSYEQYF
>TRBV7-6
CASSLQGYNEQFF
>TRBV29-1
CSAVDRVILNTEAFF
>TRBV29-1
CSVVLTGGVTEAFF
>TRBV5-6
CASSLPGGPLYNEQFF
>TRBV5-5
CASSRLAGRETQYF
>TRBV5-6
CASSLDNRQPQHF
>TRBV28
CASTPWGGTEAFF
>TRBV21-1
CASSTLSTSSWETQYF
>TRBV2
CASSALRELNEQFF
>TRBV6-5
CASRDNRVGNTIYF
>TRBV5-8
CASSFRGDRGSGNTIYF
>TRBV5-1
CASRPTGGPGELFF
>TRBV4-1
CASSQELRVNEQFF
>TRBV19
CASSIGGIVYGYTF
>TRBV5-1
CASSTTGTTGELFF
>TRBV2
CASKLFGTGSAEAFF
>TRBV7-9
CASSQDSYGYTF
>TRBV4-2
CASSQSDRGYGYTF
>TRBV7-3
CASSFGTEHYNEQFF
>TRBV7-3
CASSSTGNEQFF